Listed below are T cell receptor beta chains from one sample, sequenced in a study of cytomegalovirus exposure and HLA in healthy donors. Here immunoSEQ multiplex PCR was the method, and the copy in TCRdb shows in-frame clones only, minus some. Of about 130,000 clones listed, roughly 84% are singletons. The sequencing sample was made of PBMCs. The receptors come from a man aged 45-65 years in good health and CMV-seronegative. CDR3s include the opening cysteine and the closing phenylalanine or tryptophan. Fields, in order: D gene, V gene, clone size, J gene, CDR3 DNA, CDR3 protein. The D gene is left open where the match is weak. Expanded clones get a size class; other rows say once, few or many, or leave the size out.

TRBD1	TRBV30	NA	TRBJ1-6	TGTGCCTGGGGGACCTACAGGGGGGGGTATAATTCACCCCTCCACTTT	CAWGTYRGGYNSPLHF
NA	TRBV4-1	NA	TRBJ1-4	TGCGCCAGCAGTTCTACAGGGACGACTAATGAAAAACTGTTTTTT	CASSSTGTTNEKLFF
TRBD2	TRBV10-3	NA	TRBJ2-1	TGTGCCATCAGTGAGTCGCCTAGCGGGGGCTACTCCTACAATGAGCAGTTCTTC	CAISESPSGGYSYNEQFF
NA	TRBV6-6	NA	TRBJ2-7	TGTGCCAGCAGGACCAGGGTCGCGGCCTACGAGCAGTACTTC	CASRTRVAAYEQYF
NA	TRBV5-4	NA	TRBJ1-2	TGTGCCAGCAGCTTGGAAGCAGGGGTTCACTATGGCTACACCTTC	CASSLEAGVHYGYTF
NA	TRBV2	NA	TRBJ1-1	TGTGCCACCTTACGGGGATCTCTGAGGAACACTGAAGCTTTCTTT	CATLRGSLRNTEAFF
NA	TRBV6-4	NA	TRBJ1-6	TGTGCCAGCAGTGACGAGGGCGATAATTCCCCCCTCCACTTT	CASSDEGDNSPLHF
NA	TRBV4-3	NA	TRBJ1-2	TGCGCCAGCAGCCAAGATCGGGGGGGAAGGGATAACTATGGCTACACCTTC	CASSQDRGGRDNYGYTF
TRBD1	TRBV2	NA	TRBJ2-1	TGTGCCAGTCTAACCGGGACAGGGGACAATGAGCAGTTCTTC	CASLTGTGDNEQFF
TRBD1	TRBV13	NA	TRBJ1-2	TGTGCCAGCAGCCGACAGGGAGCCTATGGCTACACCTTC	CASSRQGAYGYTF
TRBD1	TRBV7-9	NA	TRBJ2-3	TGTGCCAGCAGATCTTTCAACCGGGACAGATCCACAGATACGCAGTATTTT	CASRSFNRDRSTDTQYF
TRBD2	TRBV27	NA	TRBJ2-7	TGTGCCAGCAGTTTAACCTGGACTAGCGACCACGAGCAGTACTTC	CASSLTWTSDHEQYF
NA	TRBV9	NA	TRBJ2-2	TGTGCCAGCAGCGCTTCCGGGAGCAACACCGGGGAGCTGTTTTTT	CASSASGSNTGELFF
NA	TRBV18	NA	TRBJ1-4	TGTGCCAGCTCGGCAGATACAACTAATGAAAAACTGTTTTTT	CASSADTTNEKLFF
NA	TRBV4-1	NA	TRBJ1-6	TGCGCCAGCAGCCAAATCAGGGTGAATTCACCCCTCCACTTT	CASSQIRVNSPLHF
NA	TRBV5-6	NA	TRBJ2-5	TGTGCCAGCAGCTTAATAGGTGCGGCAGAGACCCAGTACTTC	CASSLIGAAETQYF
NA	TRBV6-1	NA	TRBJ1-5	TGTGCCAGCAGTGATGGGGTGGCGGGTCCCGGCAATCAGCCCCAGCATTTT	CASSDGVAGPGNQPQHF
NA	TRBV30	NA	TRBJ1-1	TGTGCCTGGACTCCGATGATGGGGGGGGCTAAAGCTTTCTTT	CAWTPMMGGAKAFF
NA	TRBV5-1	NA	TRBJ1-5	TGCGCCAGCAGCTTACAGGGAAATCAGCCCCAGCATTTT	CASSLQGNQPQHF
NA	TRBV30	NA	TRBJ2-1	TGTGCCTGGAGTGTACGTACAGCAAATGAGCAGTTCTTC	CAWSVRTANEQFF
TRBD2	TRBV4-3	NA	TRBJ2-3	TGCGCCAGCAGCCAAAGGGGAGCGGGGGTACTTACAGATACGCAGTATTTT	CASSQRGAGVLTDTQYF
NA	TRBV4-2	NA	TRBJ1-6	TGTGCCAGCAGCCGGCCGGGGAAGGAGGGCTCCTATAATTCACCCCTCCACTTT	CASSRPGKEGSYNSPLHF
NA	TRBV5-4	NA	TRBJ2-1	TGTGCCAGCAGCTTTGAAGCTTGGGAGATTTGGAACAATGAGCAGTTCTTC	CASSFEAWEIWNNEQFF
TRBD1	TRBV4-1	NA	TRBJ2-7	TGCGCCAGCAGCCAAGCGGGGACAGGGGGCTGGTCCGAGCAGTACTTC	CASSQAGTGGWSEQYF
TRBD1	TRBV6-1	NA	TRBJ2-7	TGTGCCAGCAGTGAAAAGGGGGGACAGGGGTCCCACGAGCAGTACTTC	CASSEKGGQGSHEQYF
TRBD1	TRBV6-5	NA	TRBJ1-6	TGTGCCAGCAGTTACGAGACAGGGAATTCACCCCTCCACTTT	CASSYETGNSPLHF
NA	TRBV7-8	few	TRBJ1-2	TGTGCCAGCAGCCTACTAGAGGGCTACACCTTC	CASSLLEGYTF
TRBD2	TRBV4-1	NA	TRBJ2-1	TGCGCCAGCAGCCTACCCGGGGCTAGCGGCGGTTACAATGAGCAGTTCTTC	CASSLPGASGGYNEQFF
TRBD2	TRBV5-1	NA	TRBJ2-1	TGCGCCAGCAGTCGAGGGACTAGCGGCTATGAGCAGTTCTTC	CASSRGTSGYEQFF
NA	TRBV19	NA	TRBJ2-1	TGTGCCAGTAGTAACGGGGGCTCCTACAATGAGCAGTTCTTC	CASSNGGSYNEQFF
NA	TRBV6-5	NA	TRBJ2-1	TGTGCCAGCAGTTCAAGGAGCACCTACAATGAGCAGTTCTTC	CASSSRSTYNEQFF
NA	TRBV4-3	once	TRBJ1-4	TGCGCCAGCAGCCAAGGTCGGGACTTAACTAATGAAAAACTGTTTTTT	CASSQGRDLTNEKLFF
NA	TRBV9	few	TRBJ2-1	TGTGCCAGCAGCGTAGCGGCGAATAGCGCTACCTACAATGAGCAGTTCTTC	CASSVAANSATYNEQFF
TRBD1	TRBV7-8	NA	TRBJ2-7	TGTGCCAGCAGCTTAGCACTAGGGACAGGGGGTATGAACGAGCAGTACTTC	CASSLALGTGGMNEQYF
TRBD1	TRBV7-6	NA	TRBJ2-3	TGTGCCAGCAGCTTATCATCCGGGACAGGGGGAGATACGCAGTATTTT	CASSLSSGTGGDTQYF
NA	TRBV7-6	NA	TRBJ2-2	TGTGCCAGCAGAAGACTAGGGAACACCGGGGAGCTGTTTTTT	CASRRLGNTGELFF
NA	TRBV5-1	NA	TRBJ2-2	TGCGCCAGCACTACCCAGAACACCGGGGAGCTGTTTTTT	CASTTQNTGELFF
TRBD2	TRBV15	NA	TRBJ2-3	TGTGCCACCAGCAGAGATCAGGGGACTAGCCAAGGGGGGATGGCAGATACGCAGTATTTT	CATSRDQGTSQGGMADTQYF
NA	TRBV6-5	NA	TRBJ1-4	TGTGCCAGCAGAAAAGCGGGGGGCGGAGAAAAACTGTTTTTT	CASRKAGGGEKLFF
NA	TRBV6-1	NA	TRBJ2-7	TGTGCCAGCAGTGAATCGAGTTACGAGCAGTACTTC	CASSESSYEQYF
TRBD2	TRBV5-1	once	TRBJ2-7	TGCGCCAGCAGTTCCAGCGGGGACCTCTACGAGCAGTACTTC	CASSSSGDLYEQYF
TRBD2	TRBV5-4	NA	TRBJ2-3	TGTGCCAGCAGCAAGGGACTAGTAAGCACAGATACGCAGTATTTT	CASSKGLVSTDTQYF
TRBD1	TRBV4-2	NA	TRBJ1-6	TGTGCCAGCAGCCAACGCAGGGGGGATAATTCACCCCTCCACTTT	CASSQRRGDNSPLHF
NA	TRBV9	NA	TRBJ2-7	TGTGCCAGCAGCGACGATGGAGCTAGCCAAGAGCAGTACTTC	CASSDDGASQEQYF
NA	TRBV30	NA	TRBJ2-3	TGTGCCTGGAGTCCCCTCAGGTGGGGGGGCGCAGATATGCAGTATTTT	CAWSPLRWGGADMQYF
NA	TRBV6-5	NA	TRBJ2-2	TGTGCCAGCAGTTGGGCAGGTGTCGGGAACACCGGGGAGCTGTTTTTT	CASSWAGVGNTGELFF
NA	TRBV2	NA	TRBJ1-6	TGTGCCAGCAGTGAAGGACAGCAGGTTTCACCCCTCCACTTT	CASSEGQQVSPLHF
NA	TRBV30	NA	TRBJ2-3	TGTGCCTGGAGTGTTTATGGAGGGATCGGGGATACGCAGTATTTT	CAWSVYGGIGDTQYF
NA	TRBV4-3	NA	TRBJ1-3	TGCGCCAGCAGCCAAGATTCAGGGCGGAACACCATATATTTT	CASSQDSGRNTIYF
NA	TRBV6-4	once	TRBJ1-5	TGTGCCAGCAGTGACTTTGGGGGAGGGCCCCAGCATTTT	CASSDFGGGPQHF
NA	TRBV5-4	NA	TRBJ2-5	TGTGCCAGCAGCTTGGTCCCATCCGGGACTTCTCGAGAGACCCAGTACTTC	CASSLVPSGTSRETQYF
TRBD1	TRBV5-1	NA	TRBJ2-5	TGCGCCAGCAGCTTTATGGGACAGGGAGGAGAGACCCAGTACTTC	CASSFMGQGGETQYF
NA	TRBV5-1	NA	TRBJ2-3	TGCGCCAGCAGCTTGGTCGGGACTGGGCGCACAGATACGCAGTATTTT	CASSLVGTGRTDTQYF
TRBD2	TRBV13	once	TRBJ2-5	TGTGCCAGCAGCACTCGACTAGCGGGACTCCAAGAGACCCAGTACTTC	CASSTRLAGLQETQYF
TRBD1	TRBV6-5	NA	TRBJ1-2	TGTGCCAGCAGCGATACAGGGGGCTATGGCTACACCTTC	CASSDTGGYGYTF
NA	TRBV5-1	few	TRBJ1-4	TGCGCCAGCAGCTTATCGGGGGAAGAAAAACTGTTTTTT	CASSLSGEEKLFF
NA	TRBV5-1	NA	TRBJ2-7	TGCGCCAGCAGCTTTAGCCAGGGCGAGCAGTACTTC	CASSFSQGEQYF